This T cell receptor (beta chain) was captured in a study of vaccination effects on CD4 cells after COVID-19. The wider study: Both of the two convalescent patients gave a sample, one 16 days and one a week before vaccination.

Antigen-specific CD4+ T cell clonotypes were called by their expansion after viral peptide-pool culture in ViraFEST. Isolation of CD4+ T cells took place after more than 9 days of culture. Infection dated between March and December 2020, before the Alpha, Beta and Delta variants reached the United States. It was an HIV-1 Nef peptide pool that made up the negative control culture. Half of the medium was exchanged for IL-2 medium on both days 3 and 7. Generated by immunoSEQ multiplex PCR, the TCRdb table keeps only in-frame clones and is missing some. The sample yields 55,000 or so clones, approximately 73% seen once. This clone was observed a few times. As yet, its antigen is unknown. The germline V gene encodes CDR1 KGHSY and CDR2 FQNENV. V lost 5 bases to trimming and J lost 6 bases; unmatched junction nucleotides: 5. The CDR3 runs 14 residues.

The rearrangement uses TRBV16 and TRBJ1-5, with 9 bases aligning to TRBD1. The sequence was obtained from a human donor who had a prior SARS-CoV-2 infection. Source: CD4+ T cells from PBMCs cultured with HIV peptides, taken before COVID-19 vaccination. Subset noted: HIV-1 Nef peptide pool negative control/reference culture. The CDR3 DNA sequence: TGTGCCAGCAGCTGGGGACAGGGAGGTCAGCCCCAGCATTTT. It is translated as CASSWGQGGQPQHF.